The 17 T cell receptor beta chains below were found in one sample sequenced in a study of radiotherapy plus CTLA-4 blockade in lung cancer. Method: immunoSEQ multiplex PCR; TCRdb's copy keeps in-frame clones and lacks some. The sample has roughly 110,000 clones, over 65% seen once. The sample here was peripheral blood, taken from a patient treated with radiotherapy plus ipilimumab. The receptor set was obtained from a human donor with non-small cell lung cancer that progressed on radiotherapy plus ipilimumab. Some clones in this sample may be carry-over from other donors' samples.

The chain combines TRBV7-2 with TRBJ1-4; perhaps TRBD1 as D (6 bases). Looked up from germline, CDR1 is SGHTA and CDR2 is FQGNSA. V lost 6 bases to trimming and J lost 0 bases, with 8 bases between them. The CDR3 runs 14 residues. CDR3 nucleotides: TGTGCCAGCAGGAGGGGGGCAACTAATGAAAAACTGTTTTTT. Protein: CASRRGATNEKLFF.

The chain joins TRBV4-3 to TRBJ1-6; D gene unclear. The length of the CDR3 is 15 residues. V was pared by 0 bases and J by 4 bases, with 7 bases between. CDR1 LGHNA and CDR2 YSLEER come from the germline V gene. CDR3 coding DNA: TGCGCCAGCAGCCAAGATCCAGCTTATAATTCACCCCTCCACTTT. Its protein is CASSQDPAYNSPLHF.

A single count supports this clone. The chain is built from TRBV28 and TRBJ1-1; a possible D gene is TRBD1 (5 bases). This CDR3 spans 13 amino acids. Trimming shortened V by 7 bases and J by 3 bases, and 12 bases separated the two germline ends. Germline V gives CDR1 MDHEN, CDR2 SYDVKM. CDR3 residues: CASKWRGDTEAFF. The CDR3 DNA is TGTGCCAGCAAGTGGCGAGGGGACACTGAAGCTTTCTTT.

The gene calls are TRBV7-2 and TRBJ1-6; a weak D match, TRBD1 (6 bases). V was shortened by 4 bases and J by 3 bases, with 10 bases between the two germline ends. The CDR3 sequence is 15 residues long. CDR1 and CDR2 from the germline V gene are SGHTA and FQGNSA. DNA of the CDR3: TGTGCCAGCAGCTCCGGACAGTTCTATAATTCACCCCTCCACTTT. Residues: CASSSGQFYNSPLHF.

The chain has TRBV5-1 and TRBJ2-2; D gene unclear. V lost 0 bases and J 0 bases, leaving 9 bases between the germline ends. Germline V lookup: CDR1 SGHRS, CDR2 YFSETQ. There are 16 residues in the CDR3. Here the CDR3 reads CASSLDPASNTGELFF. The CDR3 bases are TGCGCCAGCAGCTTGGATCCCGCATCGAACACCGGGGAGCTGTTTTTT.

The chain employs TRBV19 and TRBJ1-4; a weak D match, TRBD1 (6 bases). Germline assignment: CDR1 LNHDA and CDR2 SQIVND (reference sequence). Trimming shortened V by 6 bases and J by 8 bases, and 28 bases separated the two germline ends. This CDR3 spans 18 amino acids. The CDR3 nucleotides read TGTGCCAGTAGCCACCTGTTCATCCACAGGGTAACGGACGAAAAACTGTTTTTT. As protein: CASSHLFIHRVTDEKLFF.

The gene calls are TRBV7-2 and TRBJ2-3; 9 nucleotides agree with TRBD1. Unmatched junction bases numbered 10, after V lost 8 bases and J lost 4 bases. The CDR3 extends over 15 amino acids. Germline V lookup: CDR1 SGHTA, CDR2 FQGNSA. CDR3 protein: CASYSGQGIADTQYF. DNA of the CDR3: TGTGCCAGCTACTCGGGACAGGGAATAGCAGATACGCAGTATTTT.

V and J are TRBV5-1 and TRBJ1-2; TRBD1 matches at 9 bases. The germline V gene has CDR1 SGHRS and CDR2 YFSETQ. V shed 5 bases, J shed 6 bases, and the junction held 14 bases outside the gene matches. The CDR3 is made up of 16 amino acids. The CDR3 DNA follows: TGCGCCAGCAGTCTTTCAAGTACAGGGGGCGGGGATGGCTACACCTTC. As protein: CASSLSSTGGGDGYTF.

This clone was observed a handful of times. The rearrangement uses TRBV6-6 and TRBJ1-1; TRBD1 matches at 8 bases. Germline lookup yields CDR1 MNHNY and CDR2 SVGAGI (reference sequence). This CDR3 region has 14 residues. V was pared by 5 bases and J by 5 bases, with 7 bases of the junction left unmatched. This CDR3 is CASSDRGLWTEAFF. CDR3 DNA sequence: TGTGCCAGCAGTGACAGGGGCCTATGGACTGAAGCTTTCTTT.

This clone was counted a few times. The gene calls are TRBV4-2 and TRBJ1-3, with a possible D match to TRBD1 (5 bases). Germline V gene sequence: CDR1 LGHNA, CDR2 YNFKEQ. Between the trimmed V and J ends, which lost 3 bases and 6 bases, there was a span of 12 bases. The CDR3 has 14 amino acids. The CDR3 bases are TGTGCCAGCAGCCATGTTGGGGGATCAAACACCATATATTTT. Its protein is CASSHVGGSNTIYF.

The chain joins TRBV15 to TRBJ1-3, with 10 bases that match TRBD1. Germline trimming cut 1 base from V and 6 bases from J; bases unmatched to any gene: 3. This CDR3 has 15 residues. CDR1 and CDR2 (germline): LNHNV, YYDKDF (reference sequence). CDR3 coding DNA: TGTGCCACCAGCAGAGGGACAGGGGGAGTAAACACCATATATTTT. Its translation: CATSRGTGGVNTIYF.

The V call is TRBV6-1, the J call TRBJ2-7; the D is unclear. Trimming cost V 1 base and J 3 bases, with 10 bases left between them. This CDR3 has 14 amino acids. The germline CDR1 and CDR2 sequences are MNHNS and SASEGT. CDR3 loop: CASSEVLGVYEQYF. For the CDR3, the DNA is TGTGCCAGCAGTGAAGTTCTTGGGGTCTACGAGCAGTACTTC.

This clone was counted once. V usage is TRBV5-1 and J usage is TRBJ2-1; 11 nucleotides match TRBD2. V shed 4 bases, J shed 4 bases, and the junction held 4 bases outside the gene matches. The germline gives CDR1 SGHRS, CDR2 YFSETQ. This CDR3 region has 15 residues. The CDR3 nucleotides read TGCGCCAGCAGCACGGGACTAGCGGAATACAATGAGCAGTTCTTC. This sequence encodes CASSTGLAEYNEQFF.

The CDR3 nucleotides are TGTGCCTGGACCCCGGACAGCTTTAATCAGCCCCAGCATTTT. This encodes CAWTPDSFNQPQHF. The genes are TRBV30 and TRBJ1-5; TRBD1 might be the D (6 bases). The CDR3 loop spans 14 amino acids. The V end lost 4 bases, the J end lost 4 bases, and 14 bases lay between the germline ends. CDR1 GTSNPN and CDR2 SVGIG come from the germline V gene (reference sequence).

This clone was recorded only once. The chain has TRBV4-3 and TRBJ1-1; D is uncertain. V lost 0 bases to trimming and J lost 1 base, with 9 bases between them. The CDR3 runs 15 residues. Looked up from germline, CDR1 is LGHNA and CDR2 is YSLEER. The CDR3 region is CASSQETQANTEAFF. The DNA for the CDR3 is TGCGCCAGCAGCCAAGAAACCCAAGCGAACACTGAAGCTTTCTTT.

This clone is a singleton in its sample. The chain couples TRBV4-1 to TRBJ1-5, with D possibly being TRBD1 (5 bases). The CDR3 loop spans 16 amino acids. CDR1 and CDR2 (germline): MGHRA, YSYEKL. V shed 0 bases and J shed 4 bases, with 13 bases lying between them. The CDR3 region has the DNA TGCGCCAGCAGCCAAGATTGGGGGGTGTCGAATCAGCCCCAGCATTTT. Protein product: CASSQDWGVSNQPQHF.

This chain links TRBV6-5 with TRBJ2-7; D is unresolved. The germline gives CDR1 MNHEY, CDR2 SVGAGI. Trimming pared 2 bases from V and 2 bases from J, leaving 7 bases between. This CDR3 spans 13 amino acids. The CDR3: CASSYRETYEQYF. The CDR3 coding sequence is TGTGCCAGCAGTTACAGGGAAACCTACGAGCAGTACTTC.